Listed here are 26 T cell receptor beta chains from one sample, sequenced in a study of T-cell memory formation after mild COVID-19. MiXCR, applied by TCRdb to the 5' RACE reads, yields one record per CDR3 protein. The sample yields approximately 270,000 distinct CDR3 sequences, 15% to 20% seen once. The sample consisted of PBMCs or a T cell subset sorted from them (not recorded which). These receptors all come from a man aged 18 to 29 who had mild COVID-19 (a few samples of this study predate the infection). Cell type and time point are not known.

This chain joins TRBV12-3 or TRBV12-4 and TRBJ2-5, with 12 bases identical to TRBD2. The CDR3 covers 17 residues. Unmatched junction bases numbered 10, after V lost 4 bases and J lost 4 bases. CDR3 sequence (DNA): TGTGCCAGCAGTTCCCAGGCCCTAGCGGGGGGGCTAGAGACCCAGTACTTC. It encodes CASSSQALAGGLETQYF.

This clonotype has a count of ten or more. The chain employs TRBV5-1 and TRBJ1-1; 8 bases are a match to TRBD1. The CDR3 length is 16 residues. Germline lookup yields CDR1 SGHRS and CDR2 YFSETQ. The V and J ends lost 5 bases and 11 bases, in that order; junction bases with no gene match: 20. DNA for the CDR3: TGCGCCAGCAGGGCTAGCATCGGACAGGGCCACTTTCCGGCTTTCTTT. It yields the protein CASRASIGQGHFPAFF.

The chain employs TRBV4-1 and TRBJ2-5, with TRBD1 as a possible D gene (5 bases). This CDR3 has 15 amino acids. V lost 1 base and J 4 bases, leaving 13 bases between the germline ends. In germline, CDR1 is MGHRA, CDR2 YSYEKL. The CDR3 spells CASSQVWAGRETQYF. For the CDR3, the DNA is TGCGCCAGCAGCCAAGTATGGGCAGGGCGAGAGACCCAGTACTTC.

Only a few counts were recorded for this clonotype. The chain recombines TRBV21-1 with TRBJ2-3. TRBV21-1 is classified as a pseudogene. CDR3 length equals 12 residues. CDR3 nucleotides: TGTGCCAGCAGCAAAGTTTCAGATACGCAGTATTTT. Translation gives CASSKVSDTQYF.

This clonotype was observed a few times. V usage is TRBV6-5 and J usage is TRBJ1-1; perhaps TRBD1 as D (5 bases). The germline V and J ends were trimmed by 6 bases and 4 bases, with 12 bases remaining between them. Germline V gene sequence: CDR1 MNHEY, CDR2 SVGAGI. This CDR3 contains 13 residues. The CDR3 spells CASRSGGFTEAFF. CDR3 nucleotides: TGTGCCAGCAGATCGGGGGGGTTCACTGAAGCTTTCTTT.

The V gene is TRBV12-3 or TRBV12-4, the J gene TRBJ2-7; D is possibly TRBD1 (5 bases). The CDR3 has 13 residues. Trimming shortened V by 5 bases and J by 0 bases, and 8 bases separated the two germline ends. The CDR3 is CASSRQFSYEQYF. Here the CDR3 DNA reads TGTGCCAGCAGTCGACAGTTCTCCTACGAGCAGTACTTC.

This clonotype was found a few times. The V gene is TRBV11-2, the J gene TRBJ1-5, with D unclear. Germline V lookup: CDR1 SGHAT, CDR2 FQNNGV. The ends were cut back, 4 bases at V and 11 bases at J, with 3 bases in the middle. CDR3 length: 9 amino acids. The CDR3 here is CASSSTQHF. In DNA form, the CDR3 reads TGTGCCAGCAGCTCAACCCAGCATTTT.

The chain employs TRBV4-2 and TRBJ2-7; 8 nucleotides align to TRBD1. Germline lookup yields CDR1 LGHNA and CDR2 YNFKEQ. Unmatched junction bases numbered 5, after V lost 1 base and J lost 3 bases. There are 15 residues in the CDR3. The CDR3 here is CASSQGGQGFYEQYV. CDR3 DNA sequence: TGTGCCAGCAGCCAAGGAGGACAGGGTTTCTACGAGCAGTACGTC.

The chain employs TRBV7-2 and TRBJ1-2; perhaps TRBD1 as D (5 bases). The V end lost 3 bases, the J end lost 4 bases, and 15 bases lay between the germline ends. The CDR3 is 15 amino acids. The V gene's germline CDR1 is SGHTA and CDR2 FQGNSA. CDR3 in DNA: TGTGCCAGCAGCTTTAGGGGCAGGGTTGGCTATGGCTACACCTTC. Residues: CASSFRGRVGYGYTF. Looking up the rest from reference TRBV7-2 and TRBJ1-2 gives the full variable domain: GAGVSQSPSNKVTEKGKDVELRCDPISGHTALYWYRQSLGQGLEFLIYFQGNSAPDKSGLPSDRFSAERTGGSVSTLTIQRTQQEDSAVYLCASSFRGRVGYGYTFGSGTRLTVV.

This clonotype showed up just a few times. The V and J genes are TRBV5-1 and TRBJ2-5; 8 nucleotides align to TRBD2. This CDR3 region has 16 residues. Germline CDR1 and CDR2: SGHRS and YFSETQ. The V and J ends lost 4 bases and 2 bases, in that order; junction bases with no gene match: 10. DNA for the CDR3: TGCGCCAGCAGCCCACCCCCAGCGGGGGCGCAAGAGACCCAGTACTTC. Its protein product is CASSPPPAGAQETQYF.

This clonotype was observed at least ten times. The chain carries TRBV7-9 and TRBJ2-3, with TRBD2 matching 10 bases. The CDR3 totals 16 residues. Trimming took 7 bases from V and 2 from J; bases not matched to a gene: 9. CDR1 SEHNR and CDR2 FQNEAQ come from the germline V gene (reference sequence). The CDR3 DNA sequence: TGTGCCAGCACTAAATCACTAGCGGGGCACACAGATACGCAGTATTTT. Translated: CASTKSLAGHTDTQYF. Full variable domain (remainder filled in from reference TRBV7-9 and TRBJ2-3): DTGVSQNPRHKITKRGQNVTFRCDPISEHNRLYWYRQTLGQGPEFLTYFQNEAQLEKSRLLSDRFSAERPKGSFSTLEIQRTEQGDSAMYLCASTKSLAGHTDTQYFGPGTRLTVL.

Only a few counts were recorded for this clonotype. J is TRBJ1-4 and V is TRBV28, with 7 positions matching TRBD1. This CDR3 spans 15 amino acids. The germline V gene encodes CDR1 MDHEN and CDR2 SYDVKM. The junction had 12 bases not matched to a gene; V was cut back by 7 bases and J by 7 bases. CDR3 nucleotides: TGTGCCAGCACTCCCGGACAGGCCCCGAGTGAAAAACTGTTTTTT. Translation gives CASTPGQAPSEKLFF.

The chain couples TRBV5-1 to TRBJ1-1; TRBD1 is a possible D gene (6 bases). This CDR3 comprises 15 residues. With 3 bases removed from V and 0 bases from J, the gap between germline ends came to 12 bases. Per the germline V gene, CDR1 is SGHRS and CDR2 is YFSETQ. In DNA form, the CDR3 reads TGCGCCAGCAGCTCGACAGGTAGGATGAACACTGAAGCTTTCTTT. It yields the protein CASSSTGRMNTEAFF.

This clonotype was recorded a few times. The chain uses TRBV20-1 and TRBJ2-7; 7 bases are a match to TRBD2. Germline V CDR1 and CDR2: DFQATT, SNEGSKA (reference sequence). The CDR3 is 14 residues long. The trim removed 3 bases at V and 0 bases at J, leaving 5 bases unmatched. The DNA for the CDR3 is TGCAGTGCTAGCGGGGGGACCTCCTCCTACGAGCAGTACTTC. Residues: CSASGGTSSYEQYF.

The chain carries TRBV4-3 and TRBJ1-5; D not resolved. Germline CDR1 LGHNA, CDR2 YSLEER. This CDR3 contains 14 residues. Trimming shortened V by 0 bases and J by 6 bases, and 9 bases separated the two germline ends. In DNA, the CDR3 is TGCGCCAGCAGCCAAGATGGAAGTGGTCAGCCCCAGCATTTT. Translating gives CASSQDGSGQPQHF.

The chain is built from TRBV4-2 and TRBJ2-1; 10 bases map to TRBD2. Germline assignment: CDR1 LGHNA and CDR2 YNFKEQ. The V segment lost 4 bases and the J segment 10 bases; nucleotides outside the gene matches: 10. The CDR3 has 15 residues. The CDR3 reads CASSPSAGGPSEQFF. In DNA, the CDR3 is TGTGCCAGCAGCCCCTCAGCGGGGGGGCCAAGCGAGCAGTTCTTC.

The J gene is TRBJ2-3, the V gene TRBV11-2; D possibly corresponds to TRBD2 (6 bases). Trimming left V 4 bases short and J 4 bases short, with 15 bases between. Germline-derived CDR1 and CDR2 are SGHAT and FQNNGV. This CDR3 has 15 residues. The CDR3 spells CASSSRTMRADTQYF. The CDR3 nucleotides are TGTGCCAGCAGCTCCCGGACTATGAGGGCAGATACGCAGTATTTT.

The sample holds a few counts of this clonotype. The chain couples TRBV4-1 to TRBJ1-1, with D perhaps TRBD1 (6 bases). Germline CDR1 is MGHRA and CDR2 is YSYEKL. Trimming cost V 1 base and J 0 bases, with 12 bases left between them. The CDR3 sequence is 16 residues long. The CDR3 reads CASSQGGGVLNTEAFF. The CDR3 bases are TGCGCCAGCAGCCAAGGAGGGGGGGTGCTGAACACTGAAGCTTTCTTT.

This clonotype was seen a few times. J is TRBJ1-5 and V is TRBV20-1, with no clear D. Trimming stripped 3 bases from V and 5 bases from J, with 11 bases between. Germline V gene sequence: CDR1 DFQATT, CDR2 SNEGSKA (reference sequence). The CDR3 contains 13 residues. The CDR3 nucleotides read TGCAGTGCTAGCGGCGGAGTTCATCAGCCCCAGCATTTT. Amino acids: CSASGGVHQPQHF.

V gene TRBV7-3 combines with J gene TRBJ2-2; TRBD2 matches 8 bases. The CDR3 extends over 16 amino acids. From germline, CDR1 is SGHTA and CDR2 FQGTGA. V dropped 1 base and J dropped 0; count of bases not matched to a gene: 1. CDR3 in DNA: TGTGCCAGCAGCTTAAACGGGGGGGCGAACACCGGGGAGCTGTTTTTT. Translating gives CASSLNGGANTGELFF.

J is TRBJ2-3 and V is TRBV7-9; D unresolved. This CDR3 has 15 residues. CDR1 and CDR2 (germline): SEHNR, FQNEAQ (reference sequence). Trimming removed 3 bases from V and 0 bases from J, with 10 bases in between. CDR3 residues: CASSFGSTSTDTQYF. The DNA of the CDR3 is TGTGCCAGCAGCTTCGGGTCCACCAGCACAGATACGCAGTATTTT.

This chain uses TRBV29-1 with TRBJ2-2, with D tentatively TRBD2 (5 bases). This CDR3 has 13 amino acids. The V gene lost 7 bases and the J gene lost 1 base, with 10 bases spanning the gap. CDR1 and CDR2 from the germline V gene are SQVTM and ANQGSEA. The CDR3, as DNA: TGCAGCGCCAAACGGGGGAACACCGGGGAGCTGTTTTTT. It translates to CSAKRGNTGELFF.

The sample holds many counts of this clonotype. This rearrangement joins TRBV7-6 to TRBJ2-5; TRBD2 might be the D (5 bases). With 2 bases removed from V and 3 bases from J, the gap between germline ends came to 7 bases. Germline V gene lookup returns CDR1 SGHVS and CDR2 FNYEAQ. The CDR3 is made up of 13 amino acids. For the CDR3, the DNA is TGTGCCAGCAGCTTACCGGGGAAAGAGACCCAGTACTTC. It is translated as CASSLPGKETQYF.

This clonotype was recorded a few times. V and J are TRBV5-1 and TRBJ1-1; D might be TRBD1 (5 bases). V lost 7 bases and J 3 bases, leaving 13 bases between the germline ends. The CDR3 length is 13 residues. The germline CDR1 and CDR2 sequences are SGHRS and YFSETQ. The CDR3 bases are TGCGCCAGCGGCTCCGGGGGGTACACTGAAGCTTTCTTT. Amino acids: CASGSGGYTEAFF.

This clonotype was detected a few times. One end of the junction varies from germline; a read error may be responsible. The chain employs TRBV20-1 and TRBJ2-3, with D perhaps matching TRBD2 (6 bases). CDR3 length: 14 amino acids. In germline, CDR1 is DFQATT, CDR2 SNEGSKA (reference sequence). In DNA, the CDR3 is TGCAGTGCGAGAGGAGGGGACCGCACAGATACGCAGTATTTT. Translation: CSARGGDRTDTQYF.

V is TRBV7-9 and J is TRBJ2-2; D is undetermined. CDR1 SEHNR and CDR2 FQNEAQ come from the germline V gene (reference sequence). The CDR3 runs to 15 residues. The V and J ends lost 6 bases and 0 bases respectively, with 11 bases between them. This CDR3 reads CASRSEPANTGELFF. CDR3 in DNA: TGTGCCAGCAGGTCCGAGCCCGCGAACACCGGGGAGCTGTTTTTT.